Here is one TCR beta chain with its context. Its antigen remains unidentified. Base-call qualities are not available, and no considerably larger clone is one nucleotide away. The sample originates from a study of T cells in Graves' hyperthyroidism and ophthalmopathy (dated by TCRdb to the late 2010s). With respect to the entire study: Peripheral blood was sampled at the time of initial diagnosis, prior to any treatment. To identify distinguishing TCR V-J signatures, a discovery cohort of around 100 patients was used, comprising 43 with Graves' ophthalmopathy and around 57 with stable Graves' hyperthyroidism. Whether ophthalmopathy could be predicted prospectively was tested in an independent validation cohort made up of fewer than 20 hyperthyroidism patients plus 17 patients who later progressed to ophthalmopathy. The 95 to 100 discovery patients were randomly split 7:3 into training and test sets. In about 6 Graves' hyperthyroidism patients, the study also compared T-cell repertoires from thyroid tissue with T-cell repertoires from blood. Once sampling was done, hyperthyroidism patients were given methimazole at a starting dose of 30 mg daily, whereas ophthalmopathy patients were given high-dose intravenous methylprednisolone. TCR Vbeta CDR3 sequencing of roughly 140 peripheral blood samples (approximately 44 ophthalmopathy, 75 or so hyperthyroidism and roughly 17 progressor patients) is reported in the paper. The investigation overall reported the following: Most expanded thyroid clonotypes (frequency above 0.001) were also found in blood, which suggests that blood repertoires may mirror thyroid immune responses. In cross-validation, a model built on a 13 V-J signature told ophthalmopathy apart from stable hyperthyroidism with over 85% sensitivity and approximately 81% specificity, and in testing the same model reached 80%/75%. In validation, the model predicted progression to ophthalmopathy a median of approximately 6.6 months before onset, with approximately 68% sensitivity and about 72% specificity. No statistical method was used to fix the sample size in advance, and group allocation was not hidden from the investigators.

The TCR beta CDR3 regions were amplified from the RNA transcripts. For the first round of RT-PCR on the TCR CDR3, the HTBI primer set was used together with the Qiagen OneStep RT-PCR kit. A second multiplex PCR round built the libraries, followed by size selection and purification. Sequencing of the libraries was done on an Illumina HiSeq2000 using paired-end 100 bp reads. The study's processing was this. SOAPnuke was used to process the raw data, with reads discarded if the reads contained adapters or uncalled bases, had a mean Phred below 15, or lacked an exact constant-primer or identifier match. COPE v1.2.5 was used to merge the high-quality paired reads, and each unique nucleotide sequence was defined as a clonotype. MiTCR v1.1 was used to align the clonotypes against IMGT TRBV, TRBD and TRBJ reference segments. The analysis was restricted to V-J combinations with a frequency above 0.0001, which together covered 99.2% of the repertoires. The TCS score was defined as the ratio of F50 (clonal expansion) to E x V (chaos), calculated using BLOSUM62-based TCRdist between CDR3 peptides within each V-J. Welch's t-statistics and random forest reduced roughly 500 V-J features to some 14, which were used in a naive Bayes classifier (R e1071). In TCRdb, the public reads were trimmed at Q25 with fastp and aligned with MiXCR, with productive beta chains retained. CDR3 protein sequences are deduplicated, and each keeps its most common genes and DNA. The V and J calls, along with clone size, are taken from TCRdb and not from the paper's own processing. Here the sample has hundreds of thousands of distinct CDR3 sequences; 24% occur a single time. Clones ranked in the top ten supply about 11% of the sample.

The CDR3 measures 15 amino acids from cysteine to phenylalanine. The read is trimmed to its CDR3 DNA, 45 bases read in frame from base 1. V is trimmed back by 5 bases and J by 2 bases, and the junction contains 6 bases that no gene match accounts for. Ophthalmopathy patients had moderately to severely active disease, with a Clinical Activity Score of 3 or more, a NOSPECS grade of 4 or more, and a disease duration of less than 3 months. Exclusion was applied to patients with uncontrolled infections, other autoimmune diseases, pregnancy or lactation. Diagnoses were based on clinical symptoms, serum thyroxine and TRAb, thyroid ultrasound and orbital computed tomography. Ficoll-Paque density gradient centrifugation was used to isolate PBMCs from around 10 ml of fresh peripheral blood. Total RNA was extracted with Trizol reagent, and quality was checked on an Agilent 2100 Bioanalyzer.

The chain is assembled from TRBV12-3 or TRBV12-4 and TRBJ1-5; 7 junctional bases match TRBD1. The source of this sequence is a woman in her 30s with Graves' ophthalmopathy. The material sequenced was blood. The CDR3 protein sequence reads: CASSETGSRNQPQHF. The DNA is TGTGCCAGCAGTGAGACAGGGTCTCGCAATCAGCCCCAGCATTTT.